A selection of T cell receptor beta chains follows, all from one sample in a study of CD8 T cells in ankylosing spondylitis. TCRdb reprocessed the 5' RACE reads via MiXCR and lists one record per CDR3 protein. This sample yields under 400,000 distinct CDR3 sequences, of which around 10% are seen a single time; roughly 9% belongs to the top ten. The sequencing sample was made of blood, either unsorted or a sorted T cell fraction (not recorded which). Receptor source: a female donor with ankylosing spondylitis or in good health (not recorded which). Both conserved end residues are part of each CDR3. Each record gives: clone size, V gene, J gene, D gene, CDR3 DNA, CDR3 protein. A D gene is named only where the DNA matches it firmly. Expanded clones are given a class, and other clones once, few, many or no size at all.

>.|TRBV5-4|TRBJ2-2|TRBD2
TGTGCCAGCAGCTTGGGTATATCTGGACTAGCGGGTAACACCGGGGAGCTGTTTTTT
CASSLGISGLAGNTGELFF
>many|TRBV20-1|TRBJ2-2|TRBD2
TGCAGTGCTAGAGCGGGGACTAGCGGGAGGAACACCGGGGAGCTGTTTTTT
CSARAGTSGRNTGELFF
>many|TRBV12-3/TRBV12-4|TRBJ1-2|.
TGTGCCAGCAGTTTCTCCGGAGACTATGGCTACACCTTC
CASSFSGDYGYTF
>few|TRBV20-1|TRBJ2-2|TRBD2
TGCTGTGCTAGGGCCGGGACTAGCGGGAGGAACACCGGGGAGCTGTTTTTT
CCARAGTSGRNTGELFF
>many|TRBV12-3/TRBV12-4|TRBJ2-7|.
TGTGCCAGCAGTTCCTGGACGGCAAGCTCCTACGAGCAGTACTTC
CASSSWTASSYEQYF
>many|TRBV5-5|TRBJ1-1|.
TGTGCCAGCAGCGCTCCGGACGGCACTGAAGCTTTCTTT
CASSAPDGTEAFF
>.|TRBV7-8|TRBJ1-6|.
TGTGCCAGCAGCCCCGTCCCGGCTTCGGACGTCTGGAATTCACCCCTCCACTTT
CASSPVPASDVWNSPLHF
>many|TRBV27|TRBJ2-2|.
TGTGCCAGCAAGGCAGGGTGGACCGGGGAGCTGTTTTTT
CASKAGWTGELFF
>many|TRBV10-1|TRBJ2-1|TRBD1
TGCGCCAGCAGGAGGGACAGGGTGGCCTCCAATGAGCAGTTCTTC
CASRRDRVASNEQFF
>many|TRBV6-5|TRBJ2-5|TRBD2
TGTGCCAGCAGTTACGCGGGAGTGGGGACGGGGACCCAGTACTTC
CASSYAGVGTGTQYF
>.|TRBV6-1|TRBJ2-1|.
TGTGCCAGCAGTGAAGCGGGGCAGTTGAATGAGCAGTTCTTC
CASSEAGQLNEQFF
>.|TRBV15|TRBJ2-1|.
TGTGCCACCGTTGCCCGGCGAAATAACAATGAGCAGTTCTTC
CATVARRNNNEQFF
>many|TRBV20-1|TRBJ1-6|.
TGCAGTGGGGGGCAACTCAATTCACCCCTCCACTTT
CSGGQLNSPLHF
>many|TRBV6-1|TRBJ1-1|.
TGTGCCAGCAGTCCGGCGGGAGGGAACACTGAAGCTTTCTTT
CASSPAGGNTEAFF
>many|TRBV6-1|TRBJ1-2|.
TGTGCCAGCAGACCTGGGACGGCTCGAGATGGCTACACCTTC
CASRPGTARDGYTF
>few|TRBV5-1|TRBJ2-6|TRBD1
TGCGCCAGCAGCCCGAGGGGGGGACAGGGGGCATCTGGGGCCAACGTCCTGACTTTC
CASSPRGGQGASGANVLTF
>many|TRBV5-1|TRBJ2-5|.
TGCGCCAGCAGATTCAACAGGGAGACCCAGTACTTC
CASRFNRETQYF
>many|TRBV7-9|TRBJ2-3|TRBD2
TGTGCCAGCAGCGTGGGAGTGGGAGGGGCCACAGATACGCAGTATTTT
CASSVGVGGATDTQYF